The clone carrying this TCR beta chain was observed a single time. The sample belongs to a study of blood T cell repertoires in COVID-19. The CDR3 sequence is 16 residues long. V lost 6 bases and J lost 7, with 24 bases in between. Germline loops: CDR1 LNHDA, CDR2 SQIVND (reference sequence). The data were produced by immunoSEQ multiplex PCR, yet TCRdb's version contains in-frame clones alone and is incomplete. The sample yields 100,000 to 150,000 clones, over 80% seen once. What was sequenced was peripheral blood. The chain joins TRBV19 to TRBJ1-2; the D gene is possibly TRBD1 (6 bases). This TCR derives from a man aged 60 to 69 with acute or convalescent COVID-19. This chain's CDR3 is CASRITNRQATAGYTF. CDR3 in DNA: TGTGCCAGTAGAATTACGAATCGACAGGCGACAGCTGGCTACACCTTC.